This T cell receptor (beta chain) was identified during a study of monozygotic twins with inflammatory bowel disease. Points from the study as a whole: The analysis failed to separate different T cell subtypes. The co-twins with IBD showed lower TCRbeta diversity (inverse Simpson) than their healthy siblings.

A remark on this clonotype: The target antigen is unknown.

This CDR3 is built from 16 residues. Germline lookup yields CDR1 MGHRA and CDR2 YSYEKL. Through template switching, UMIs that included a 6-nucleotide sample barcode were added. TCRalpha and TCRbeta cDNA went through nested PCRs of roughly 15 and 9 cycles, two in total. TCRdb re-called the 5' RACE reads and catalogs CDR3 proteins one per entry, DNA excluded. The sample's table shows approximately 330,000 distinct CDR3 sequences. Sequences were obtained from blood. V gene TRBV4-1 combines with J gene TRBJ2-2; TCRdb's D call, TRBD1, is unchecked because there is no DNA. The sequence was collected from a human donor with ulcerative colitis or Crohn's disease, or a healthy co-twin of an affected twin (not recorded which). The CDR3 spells CASSQTGTGDTGELFF.